This TCR beta chain emerged from a study of Graves' ophthalmopathy and Graves' hyperthyroidism. With V trimmed by 5 bases and J by 2 bases, 12 bases remained unmatched. Looked up from germline, CDR1 is MDHEN and CDR2 is SYDVKM. The CDR3 totals 17 residues. Amplification from RNA transcripts yielded the TCR beta CDR3 regions. An initial RT-PCR round employing HTBI primers preceded a second-round multiplex PCR. TCRdb reanalysed the multiplex PCR reads using MiXCR and keeps one entry per CDR3 protein. The sample yields hundreds of thousands of distinct CDR3 sequences, roughly 20% seen once. This clonotype was observed at least ten times. PBMCs originated in 10 ml of fresh peripheral blood.

The V call is TRBV28, the J call TRBJ2-5; 9 nucleotides line up with TRBD2. The receptor was derived from a woman under 30 with stable Graves' hyperthyroidism. Some clones in this sample may be carry-over from other donors' samples. The sample was peripheral blood. The CDR3 bases are TGTGCCAGCAGTCCCATGGTGGCTAGCGGGGTGCAAGAGACCCAGTACTTC. Translated: CASSPMVASGVQETQYF.